This TCR beta chain is from a study of post-analysis software for immune sequencing data. Study as a whole: Relapsing-remitting, secondary progressive and progressive-relapsing forms made up the multiple sclerosis disease courses. Study results and caveats: Patients carried roughly five TRBV segments more frequently than controls did, and TRBV5-6, TRBV5-1 and TRBV20-1 were among them. The normalized Chao1 diversity of multiple sclerosis patients was significantly lower than that of controls.

A word on this clonotype: Its antigen is as yet unknown.

Unique molecular identifiers were present in the TCR beta cDNA libraries. Each batch of roughly 0.9 to 10 million T cells produced 500,000 to 600,000 cDNA molecules. TCRdb re-called the PCR reads through MiXCR, storing one row per CDR3 protein. The table records roughly 400,000 distinct CDR3 sequences, approximately 42% of them present only once. V gave up 5 bases and J gave up 6 bases; unmatched junction bases: 12. The CDR3 sequence is 15 residues long. Germline CDR1 is SEHNR and CDR2 is FQNEAQ (reference sequence). The chain carries TRBV7-9 and TRBJ1-1; 7 bases align to TRBD1. The material sequenced was blood. The source is a girl aged 2 to 9 with multiple sclerosis. CDR3 sequence (DNA): TGTGCCAGCAGCCGACAAGAGACAGGGAGGCCTGAAGCTTTCTTT. This sequence encodes CASSRQETGRPEAFF.